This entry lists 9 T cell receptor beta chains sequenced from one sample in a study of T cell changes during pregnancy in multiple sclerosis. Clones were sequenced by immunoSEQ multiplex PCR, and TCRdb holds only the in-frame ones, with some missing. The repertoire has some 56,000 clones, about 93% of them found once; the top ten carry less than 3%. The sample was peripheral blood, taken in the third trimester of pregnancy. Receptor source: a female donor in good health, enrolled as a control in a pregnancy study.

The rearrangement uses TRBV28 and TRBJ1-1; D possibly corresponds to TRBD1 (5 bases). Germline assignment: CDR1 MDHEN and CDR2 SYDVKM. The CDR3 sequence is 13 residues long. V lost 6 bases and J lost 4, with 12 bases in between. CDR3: CASRGGRGTEAFF. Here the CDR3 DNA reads TGTGCCAGCAGGGGGGGTAGGGGCACTGAAGCTTTCTTT.

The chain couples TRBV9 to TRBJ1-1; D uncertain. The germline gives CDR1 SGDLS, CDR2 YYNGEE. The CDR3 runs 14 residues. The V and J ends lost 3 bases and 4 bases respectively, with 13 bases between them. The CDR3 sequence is CASSARGGSTEAFF. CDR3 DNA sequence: TGTGCCAGCAGCGCCCGGGGAGGCTCCACTGAAGCTTTCTTT.

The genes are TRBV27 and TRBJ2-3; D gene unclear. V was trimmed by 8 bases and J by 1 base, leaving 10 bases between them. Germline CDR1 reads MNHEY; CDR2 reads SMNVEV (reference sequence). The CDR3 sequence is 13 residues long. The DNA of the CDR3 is TGTGCCAGCGCCCCTGAGCGCACAGATACGCAGTATTTT. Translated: CASAPERTDTQYF.

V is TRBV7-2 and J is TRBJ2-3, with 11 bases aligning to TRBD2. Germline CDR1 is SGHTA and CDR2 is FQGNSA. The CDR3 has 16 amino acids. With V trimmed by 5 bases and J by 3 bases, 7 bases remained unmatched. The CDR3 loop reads CASSPLAGGRTDTQYF. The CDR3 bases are TGTGCCAGCAGCCCTCTAGCGGGGGGTAGGACAGATACGCAGTATTTT.

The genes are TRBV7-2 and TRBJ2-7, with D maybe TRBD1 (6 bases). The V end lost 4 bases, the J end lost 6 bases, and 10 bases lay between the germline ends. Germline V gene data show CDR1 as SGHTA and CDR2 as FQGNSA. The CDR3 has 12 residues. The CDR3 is CASSSRGGEQYF. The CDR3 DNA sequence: TGTGCCAGCAGCTCCAGGGGTGGCGAGCAGTACTTC.

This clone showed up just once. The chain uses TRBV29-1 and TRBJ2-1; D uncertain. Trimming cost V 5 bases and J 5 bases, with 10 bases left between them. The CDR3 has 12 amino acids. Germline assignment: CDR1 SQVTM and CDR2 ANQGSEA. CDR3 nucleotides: TGCAGCGTTCGTGAGGAGAACAATGAGCAGTTCTTC. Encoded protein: CSVREENNEQFF.

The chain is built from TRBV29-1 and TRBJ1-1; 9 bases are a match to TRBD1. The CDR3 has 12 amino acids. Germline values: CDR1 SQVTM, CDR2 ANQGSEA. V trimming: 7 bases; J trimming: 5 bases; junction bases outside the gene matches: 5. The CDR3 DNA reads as TGCAGCGGCAGACAGGGGGGTACTGAAGCTTTCTTT. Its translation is CSGRQGGTEAFF. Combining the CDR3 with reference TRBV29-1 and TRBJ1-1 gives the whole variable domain SAVISQKPSRDICQRGTSLTIQCQVDSQVTMMFWYRQQPGQSLTLIATANQGSEATYESGFVIDKFPISRPNLTFSTLTVSNMSPEDSSIYLCSGRQGGTEAFFGQGTRLTVV.

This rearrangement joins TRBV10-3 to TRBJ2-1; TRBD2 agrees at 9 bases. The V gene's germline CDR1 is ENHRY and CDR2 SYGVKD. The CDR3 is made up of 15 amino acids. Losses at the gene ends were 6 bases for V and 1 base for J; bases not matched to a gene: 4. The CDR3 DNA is TGTGCCATCAGGCCGGGACTAGCTTCCTACAATGAGCAGTTCTTC. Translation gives CAIRPGLASYNEQFF.

The CDR3 spells CASDKTGFAEAFF. Written as DNA, the CDR3 is TGTGCCAGCGACAAGACAGGGTTCGCTGAAGCTTTCTTT. The genes are TRBV6-5 and TRBJ1-1; 7 bases match TRBD1. CDR3 length: 13 residues. Germline V lookup: CDR1 MNHEY, CDR2 SVGAGI. Trimming removed 8 bases from V and 6 bases from J; junction bases left unmatched: 9.